These 14 T cell receptor beta chains came from one sample sequenced in a study of cytomegalovirus exposure and HLA in healthy donors. PCR employed 60 Vbeta and 13 Jbeta primers. Repertoires were generated with immunoSEQ multiplex PCR, while TCRdb's copy carries only in-frame clones and drops some. Among around 69,000 clones listed, about 70% were seen once. What was sequenced was PBMCs. The origin of the receptors is a woman in her forties or fifties in good health and CMV-seropositive.

V gene TRBV2 combines with J gene TRBJ2-7; 7 bases match TRBD1. V shed 2 bases and J 1 base; nucleotides not matched to a gene: 5. Germline V CDR1 and CDR2: SNHLY, FYNNEI. The CDR3 has 15 residues. CDR3 amino acids: CASSEPQGFSYEQYF. The CDR3 DNA reads as TGTGCCAGCAGTGAACCACAGGGGTTTTCCTACGAGCAGTACTTC.

This clone was counted a single time. The chain couples TRBV10-1 to TRBJ1-5; weak D call: TRBD1 (5 bases). CDR1 and CDR2 from the germline V gene are WNHNN and SYGVQD (reference sequence). Between the trimmed V and J ends, which lost 6 bases and 2 bases, there was a span of 8 bases. The CDR3 has 13 amino acids. CDR3 sequence reads: CASSQGGNQPQHF. As DNA, the CDR3 is TGCGCCAGCAGCCAGGGTGGCAATCAGCCCCAGCATTTT.

CDR3 loop: CASSTGTGASYEQYF. CDR3 DNA sequence: TGCGCCAGCAGCACCGGGACAGGGGCTTCCTACGAGCAGTACTTC. V usage is TRBV10-1 and J usage is TRBJ2-7; 10 positions agree with TRBD1. Germline V gives CDR1 WNHNN, CDR2 SYGVQD (reference sequence). Losses at the gene ends were 6 bases for V and 1 base for J; bases not matched to a gene: 6. The CDR3 has 15 amino acids.

The rearrangement uses TRBV27 and TRBJ2-1, with TRBD2 matching over 8 bases. Germline trimming cut 2 bases from V and 3 bases from J; bases unmatched to any gene: 6. Germline V gene lookup returns CDR1 MNHEY and CDR2 SMNVEV (reference sequence). This CDR3 spans 16 amino acids. The CDR3 loop reads CASSLVTSGGYNEQFF. The DNA for the CDR3 is TGTGCCAGCAGTTTAGTTACGAGCGGGGGCTACAATGAGCAGTTCTTC.

V usage is TRBV5-8 and J usage is TRBJ2-1, with D tentatively TRBD1 (6 bases). Trimming took off 0 bases at V and 9 bases at J, with 7 bases between the two ends. From germline, CDR1 is SGHTS and CDR2 YDEGEE. This CDR3 contains 12 residues. The CDR3 sequence is CASSLAGVEQFF. The CDR3, as DNA: TGTGCCAGCAGCTTGGCAGGGGTTGAGCAGTTCTTC.

The chain links TRBV5-1 to TRBJ2-7; 8 bases fit TRBD1. There are 14 residues in the CDR3. The germline V gene has CDR1 SGHRS and CDR2 YFSETQ. Unmatched junction bases numbered 3, after V lost 4 bases and J lost 0 bases. CDR3 in amino acids: CASSPQGGSYEQYF. The CDR3 DNA follows: TGCGCCAGCAGCCCACAGGGGGGCTCCTACGAGCAGTACTTC.

CDR3 coding DNA: TGTGCCAGCAGCCCTGGACAGGGGAGTGGTGGCTACACCTTC. Translated, it gives CASSPGQGSGGYTF. V usage is TRBV5-4 and J usage is TRBJ1-2; 9 positions match TRBD1. V trimming: 4 bases; J trimming: 7 bases; junction bases outside the gene matches: 8. The CDR3 consists of 14 residues. CDR1 and CDR2 from the germline V gene are SGHNT and YYREEE (reference sequence).

J is TRBJ2-2 and V is TRBV14; D is unresolved. CDR3 length equals 14 residues. In germline, CDR1 is SGHDN, CDR2 FVKESK. Trimming stripped 3 bases from V and 7 bases from J, with 12 bases between. The CDR3 sequence is CASSQAPLIGELFF. CDR3 DNA sequence: TGTGCCAGCAGCCAGGCTCCCCTTATCGGGGAGCTGTTTTTT. The variable domain in full, with the rest retrieved from reference TRBV14 and TRBJ2-2, is EAGVTQFPSHSVIEKGQTVTLRCDPISGHDNLYWYRRVMGKEIKFLLHFVKESKQDESGMPNNRFLAERTGGTYSTLKVQPAELEDSGVYFCASSQAPLIGELFFGEGSRLTVL.

The J gene is TRBJ2-2, the V gene TRBV6-4; 10 nucleotides match TRBD1. The CDR3 spans 15 residues. Germline V lookup: CDR1 MRHNA, CDR2 SNTAGT. V lost 9 bases, J lost 6 bases, and 10 bases stayed unmatched. The DNA for the CDR3 is TGTGCCAGACCCAATGACAGGGGGCTCGCCGGGGAGCTGTTTTTT. This translates into CARPNDRGLAGELFF.

This clone has a handful of counts. One end of the junction does not line up with germline, which may come from a read error. V is TRBV29-1 and J is TRBJ1-4; 8 bases agree with TRBD1. The length of the CDR3 is 14 residues. The germline V gene encodes CDR1 SQVTM and CDR2 ANQGSEA. CDR3 in amino acids: CSVEDGAGGVMRLF. The CDR3 bases are TGCAGCGTTGAAGATGGGGCAGGGGGCGTTATGCGCCTTTTT.

In this sample, this clone turned up many times. The rearrangement uses TRBV13 and TRBJ2-3, with 10 positions matching TRBD2. Germline assignment: CDR1 PRHDT and CDR2 FYEKMQ (reference sequence). CDR3 size: 17 residues. V lost 5 bases, J lost 4 bases, and 12 bases stayed unmatched. DNA for the CDR3: TGTGCCAGCAGCCTTCAGCGGGGGGGCCGGTTGTCAGATACGCAGTATTTT. Its translation is CASSLQRGGRLSDTQYF.

This rearrangement joins TRBV6-5 to TRBJ2-5, with D maybe TRBD2 (5 bases). The J call is uncertain, as TRBJ2-7 better fits the DNA end. CDR1 and CDR2 (germline): MNHEY, SVGAGI. The CDR3 has 16 residues. The CDR3 region has the DNA TGTGCCAGCAGTTACGGAGGCCAGACGTTCGGCGACGAGCAGTACTTC. Translation: CASSYGGQTFGDEQYF.

J is TRBJ2-6 and V is TRBV2, with 12 nucleotides matching TRBD1. Germline CDR1 is SNHLY and CDR2 is FYNNEI. CDR3 length equals 17 residues. The V and J ends lost 2 bases and 3 bases, in that order; junction bases with no gene match: 2. Written as DNA, the CDR3 is TGTGCCAGCAGTGAACGGGACAGGGGGCTTGGGGCCAACGTCCTGACTTTC. Its translation: CASSERDRGLGANVLTF. Drawing the rest from reference TRBV2 and TRBJ2-6, the complete variable domain is EPEVTQTPSHQVTQMGQEVILRCVPISNHLYFYWYRQILGQKVEFLVSFYNNEISEKSEIFDDQFSVERPDGSNFTLKIRSTKLEDSAMYFCASSERDRGLGANVLTFGAGSRLTVL.

The CDR3 DNA reads TGCGCCAGCAGCGAGGGGACAGGGAGCTACGAGCAGTACTTC. Translation gives CASSEGTGSYEQYF. This chain links TRBV5-1 with TRBJ2-7; 9 bases are a match to TRBD1. This CDR3 is 14 amino acids long. CDR1 and CDR2 (germline): SGHRS, YFSETQ. V gave up 4 bases and J gave up 3 bases; unmatched junction bases: 5.